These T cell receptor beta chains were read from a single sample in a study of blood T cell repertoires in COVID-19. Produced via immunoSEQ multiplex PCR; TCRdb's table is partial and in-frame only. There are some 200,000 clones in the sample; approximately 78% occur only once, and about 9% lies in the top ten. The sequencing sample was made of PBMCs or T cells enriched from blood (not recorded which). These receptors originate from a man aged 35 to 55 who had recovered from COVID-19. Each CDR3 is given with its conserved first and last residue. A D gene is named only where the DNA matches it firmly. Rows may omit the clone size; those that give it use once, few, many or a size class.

CDR3aa: CASSQDDEKLFF; CDR3nt: TGTGCCAGCAGCCAAGACGATGAAAAACTGTTTTTT; d_gene: NA; j_gene: TRBJ1-4; v_gene: TRBV3-1/TRBV3-2; abundance: once
CDR3aa: CASQGDRSYGYTF; CDR3nt: TGTGCCAGCCAAGGGGACAGGTCCTATGGCTACACCTTC; d_gene: TRBD1; j_gene: TRBJ1-2; v_gene: TRBV10-3; abundance: few
CDR3aa: CASSSGAGGPGGELFF; CDR3nt: TGTGCCAGCAGCTCGGGGGCGGGAGGGCCCGGCGGGGAGCTGTTTTTT; d_gene: TRBD2; j_gene: TRBJ2-2; v_gene: TRBV7-6; abundance: few
CDR3aa: CASSPQGYNSPLHF; CDR3nt: TGTGCCAGCAGCCCACAGGGATATAATTCACCCCTCCACTTT; d_gene: NA; j_gene: TRBJ1-6; v_gene: TRBV5-4; abundance: once
CDR3aa: CASSSTRAGELFF; CDR3nt: TGTGCCAGCAGCTCGACTAGGGCCGGGGAGCTGTTTTTT; d_gene: NA; j_gene: TRBJ2-2; v_gene: TRBV7-2; abundance: NA
CDR3aa: CASSVIGTGGEKLFF; CDR3nt: TGTGCCAGCAGTGTCATAGGGACAGGCGGTGAAAAACTGTTTTTT; d_gene: TRBD1; j_gene: TRBJ1-4; v_gene: TRBV25-1; abundance: NA
CDR3aa: CASRGQFTDTQYF; CDR3nt: TGTGCCAGCAGAGGACAGTTCACAGATACGCAGTATTTT; d_gene: NA; j_gene: TRBJ2-3; v_gene: TRBV6-5; abundance: once
CDR3aa: CASNDRVNYGYTF; CDR3nt: TGTGCCAGTAACGACAGGGTAAACTATGGCTACACCTTC; d_gene: TRBD1; j_gene: TRBJ1-2; v_gene: TRBV19; abundance: NA
CDR3aa: CASSLFTGESTGELFF; CDR3nt: TGTGCCAGCTCACTCTTCACAGGGGAGAGCACCGGGGAGCTGTTTTTT; d_gene: TRBD1; j_gene: TRBJ2-2; v_gene: TRBV18; abundance: once
CDR3aa: CATSGQANYGYTF; CDR3nt: TGTGCCACCAGCGGACAGGCCAACTATGGCTACACCTTC; d_gene: TRBD1; j_gene: TRBJ1-2; v_gene: TRBV24-1; abundance: many
CDR3aa: CSVERREGWNEQFF; CDR3nt: TGCAGCGTTGAGCGGCGGGAGGGATGGAATGAGCAGTTCTTC; d_gene: TRBD2; j_gene: TRBJ2-1; v_gene: TRBV29-1; abundance: NA
CDR3aa: CAWRTQGYSNQPQHF; CDR3nt: TGTGCCTGGAGAACACAGGGGTATAGCAATCAGCCCCAGCATTTT; d_gene: TRBD1; j_gene: TRBJ1-5; v_gene: TRBV30; abundance: NA
CDR3aa: CASSLGAPKNIQYF; CDR3nt: TGTGCCAGCAGCCTCGGAGCCCCCAAAAACATTCAGTACTTC; d_gene: NA; j_gene: TRBJ2-4; v_gene: TRBV5-6; abundance: NA
CDR3aa: CASSVGTNYGYTF; CDR3nt: TGTGCCAGCAGCGTAGGGACAAACTATGGCTACACCTTC; d_gene: NA; j_gene: TRBJ1-2; v_gene: TRBV9; abundance: NA
CDR3aa: CAWSPGTASNYGYTF; CDR3nt: TGTGCCTGGAGTCCCGGGACAGCTTCTAACTATGGCTACACCTTC; d_gene: TRBD1; j_gene: TRBJ1-2; v_gene: TRBV30; abundance: NA
CDR3aa: CASSPMRGQTRNQPQHF; CDR3nt: TGTGCCAGCAGTCCCATGAGGGGGCAGACAAGAAATCAGCCCCAGCATTTT; d_gene: TRBD1; j_gene: TRBJ1-5; v_gene: TRBV27; abundance: NA
CDR3aa: CASSVGHMNTEAFF; CDR3nt: TGTGCCAGCAGCGTAGGACACATGAACACTGAAGCTTTCTTT; d_gene: NA; j_gene: TRBJ1-1; v_gene: TRBV9; abundance: NA
CDR3aa: CASSLDPTATDTQYF; CDR3nt: TGCGCCAGCAGCTTGGATCCGACAGCAACAGATACGCAGTATTTT; d_gene: NA; j_gene: TRBJ2-3; v_gene: TRBV5-1; abundance: NA
CDR3aa: CASRIVSGSAYEQYF; CDR3nt: TGTGCCAGTAGAATCGTTAGCGGGAGCGCCTACGAGCAGTACTTC; d_gene: TRBD2; j_gene: TRBJ2-7; v_gene: TRBV19; abundance: NA
CDR3aa: CASSLVRGVRRSYNEQFF; CDR3nt: TGTGCCAGCAGCTTAGTACGGGGAGTTAGGAGATCCTACAATGAGCAGTTCTTC; d_gene: NA; j_gene: TRBJ2-1; v_gene: TRBV7-2; abundance: NA
CDR3aa: CASSLEVAGGYSFRAYNEQFF; CDR3nt: TGTGCCAGCAGTTTAGAGGTAGCGGGGGGGTATTCATTTAGGGCCTACAATGAGCAGTTCTTC; d_gene: TRBD2; j_gene: TRBJ2-1; v_gene: TRBV27; abundance: once
CDR3aa: CASSQLMTGGNSPLHF; CDR3nt: TGTGCCAGCAGCCAATTAATGACAGGGGGCAATTCACCCCTCCACTTT; d_gene: TRBD1; j_gene: TRBJ1-6; v_gene: TRBV3-1/TRBV3-2; abundance: few
CDR3aa: CAGNRQGNTGELFF; CDR3nt: TGTGCCGGCAACCGACAGGGGAACACCGGGGAGCTGTTTTTT; d_gene: TRBD1; j_gene: TRBJ2-2; v_gene: TRBV5-8; abundance: NA
CDR3aa: CASSPPGQGGGEQFF; CDR3nt: TGTGCCAGCTCACCACCGGGACAGGGGGGAGGTGAGCAGTTCTTC; d_gene: TRBD1; j_gene: TRBJ2-1; v_gene: TRBV18; abundance: NA
CDR3aa: CASSPRDGRLETQYF; CDR3nt: TGTGCCAGCAGCCCCCGGGACGGGAGGCTGGAGACCCAGTACTTC; d_gene: TRBD2; j_gene: TRBJ2-5; v_gene: TRBV11-2; abundance: NA
CDR3aa: CASSLTYTNTGELFF; CDR3nt: TGTGCCAGCAGCTTAACATATACGAACACCGGGGAGCTGTTTTTT; d_gene: NA; j_gene: TRBJ2-2; v_gene: TRBV7-3; abundance: NA
CDR3aa: CSTSQMGTEKETQYF; CDR3nt: TGCAGTACATCTCAAATGGGGACAGAGAAAGAGACCCAGTACTTC; d_gene: TRBD1; j_gene: TRBJ2-5; v_gene: TRBV29-1; abundance: few
CDR3aa: CASSSHQGARAFF; CDR3nt: TGTGCCAGTAGTTCCCACCAGGGGGCGCGGGCTTTCTTT; d_gene: TRBD1; j_gene: TRBJ1-1; v_gene: TRBV19; abundance: NA
CDR3aa: CASSQQGSNEKLFF; CDR3nt: TGCGCCAGCAGTCAACAGGGCTCTAATGAAAAACTGTTTTTT; d_gene: NA; j_gene: TRBJ1-4; v_gene: TRBV4-1; abundance: NA
CDR3aa: CASTINRGGKTSEQYF; CDR3nt: TGTGCCAGTACCATCAACCGGGGGGGGAAGACCTCCGAGCAGTACTTC; d_gene: TRBD2; j_gene: TRBJ2-7; v_gene: TRBV19; abundance: NA
CDR3aa: CASRSNYEQYF; CDR3nt: TGTGCCAGCAGATCAAACTACGAGCAGTACTTC; d_gene: NA; j_gene: TRBJ2-7; v_gene: TRBV28; abundance: many
CDR3aa: CASSSPTRTVDTQYF; CDR3nt: TGTGCCAGCAGCTCCCCCACTAGGACAGTAGATACGCAGTATTTT; d_gene: NA; j_gene: TRBJ2-3; v_gene: TRBV7-9; abundance: NA
CDR3aa: CASSVVSNQETQYF; CDR3nt: TGTGCCAGCAGCGTAGTGAGCAACCAAGAGACCCAGTACTTC; d_gene: NA; j_gene: TRBJ2-5; v_gene: TRBV9; abundance: NA
CDR3aa: CASRPGGGRQYF; CDR3nt: TGTGCCAGCAGACCCGGGGGGGGGCGGCAGTACTTC; d_gene: TRBD2; j_gene: TRBJ2-7; v_gene: TRBV6-5; abundance: NA
CDR3aa: CASSPAEAYEQYF; CDR3nt: TGTGCCAGCAGCCCGGCTGAGGCCTACGAGCAGTACTTC; d_gene: NA; j_gene: TRBJ2-7; v_gene: TRBV7-7; abundance: NA
CDR3aa: CAISGPTYKIYGYTF; CDR3nt: TGTGCCATCAGTGGCCCAACATACAAGATCTATGGCTACACCTTC; d_gene: NA; j_gene: TRBJ1-2; v_gene: TRBV10-3; abundance: NA
CDR3aa: CASSQEGTSRAYNEQFF; CDR3nt: TGTGCCAGCAGCCAAGAGGGAACTAGCCGGGCTTACAATGAGCAGTTCTTC; d_gene: NA; j_gene: TRBJ2-1; v_gene: TRBV3-1/TRBV3-2; abundance: NA
CDR3aa: CASTILSSYNEQFF; CDR3nt: TGTGCCAGCACTATATTGAGCTCCTACAATGAGCAGTTCTTC; d_gene: NA; j_gene: TRBJ2-1; v_gene: TRBV6-5; abundance: NA
CDR3aa: CASSLMPGQGGNGYTF; CDR3nt: TGTGCCAGCAGTTTAATGCCGGGACAGGGTGGAAATGGCTACACCTTC; d_gene: TRBD1; j_gene: TRBJ1-2; v_gene: TRBV27; abundance: many
CDR3aa: CASSVDSQETQYF; CDR3nt: TGTGCCAGCAGCGTCGACAGCCAAGAGACCCAGTACTTC; d_gene: NA; j_gene: TRBJ2-5; v_gene: TRBV9; abundance: NA
CDR3aa: CATGQWGNEQFF; CDR3nt: TGTGCCACCGGACAGTGGGGCAATGAGCAGTTCTTC; d_gene: NA; j_gene: TRBJ2-1; v_gene: TRBV10-3; abundance: NA
CDR3aa: CASSFLGDRETQYF; CDR3nt: TGTGCCAGCAGCTTCTTAGGAGACCGGGAGACCCAGTACTTC; d_gene: NA; j_gene: TRBJ2-5; v_gene: TRBV7-6; abundance: NA
CDR3aa: CASRDRVRTGELFF; CDR3nt: TGCGCCAGCCGGGACAGGGTTAGGACCGGGGAGCTGTTTTTT; d_gene: TRBD1; j_gene: TRBJ2-2; v_gene: TRBV5-1; abundance: NA
CDR3aa: CASSQLGQAEYF; CDR3nt: TGTGCCAGCAGCCAGCTCGGACAGGCGGAGTACTTC; d_gene: TRBD1; j_gene: TRBJ2-7; v_gene: TRBV3-1/TRBV3-2; abundance: NA
CDR3aa: CASRESAGNYNSPLHF; CDR3nt: TGTGCCAGTAGAGAGTCGGCCGGGAACTATAATTCACCCCTCCACTTT; d_gene: NA; j_gene: TRBJ1-6; v_gene: TRBV19; abundance: few
CDR3aa: CASSLREAGVYEQYF; CDR3nt: TGTGCCAGCAGTCTCCGGGAAGCGGGAGTCTACGAGCAGTACTTC; d_gene: TRBD2; j_gene: TRBJ2-7; v_gene: TRBV27; abundance: NA
CDR3aa: CASSFRGGHGYTF; CDR3nt: TGTGCCAGCAGTTTTCGGGGAGGCCATGGCTACACCTTC; d_gene: NA; j_gene: TRBJ1-2; v_gene: TRBV27; abundance: NA
CDR3aa: CSAYRGLYYGYTF; CDR3nt: TGCAGCGCGTACAGGGGGCTGTACTATGGCTACACCTTC; d_gene: TRBD1; j_gene: TRBJ1-2; v_gene: TRBV29-1; abundance: NA
CDR3aa: CATSRGASGGGETQYF; CDR3nt: TGTGCCACCAGCAGAGGGGCTAGCGGGGGCGGGGAGACCCAGTACTTC; d_gene: TRBD2; j_gene: TRBJ2-5; v_gene: TRBV15; abundance: NA